This T cell receptor (beta chain) is drawn from a study of T-cell memory formation after mild COVID-19. Of note for this clonotype: Its cognate antigen is unknown.

Study-wide results and caveats: Clones that shrank (day 15 to 85) were balanced CD4/CD8, whereas later expanders leaned CD4+.

Employing constant-segment primers, 5'RACE generated TCR alpha and TCR beta cDNA libraries bearing sample barcodes and UMIs. From the 5' RACE reads, TCRdb called clonotypes with MiXCR, one entry per CDR3 protein. The sample yields hundreds of thousands of distinct CDR3 sequences, around 27% seen once. Germline CDR1 is SGDLS and CDR2 is YYNGEE. This CDR3 contains 16 residues. V trimming: 3 bases; J trimming: 8 bases; junction bases outside the gene matches: 11. The sequencing sample was made of PBMCs or a T cell subset sorted from them (not recorded which). V is TRBV9 and J is TRBJ2-1; 10 nucleotides agree with TRBD1. This receptor was taken from an adult woman who had mild COVID-19 (a few samples of this study predate the infection). Cell type and time point are not known. This chain's CDR3 is CASSETGGYGVYEQFF. The CDR3 coding sequence is TGTGCCAGCAGCGAGACAGGGGGCTATGGGGTTTATGAGCAGTTCTTC.